This is a list of T cell receptor beta chains from one sample in a study of post-analysis software for immune sequencing data. TCRdb independently ran MiXCR on the PCR reads; one entry per CDR3 protein. The sample contains hundreds of thousands of distinct CDR3 sequences, roughly 29% of which appear only once. Sequencing input: blood. Receptor source: a girl between 10 and 17 years old with multiple sclerosis. The CDR3 runs from the conserved cysteine through the conserved F or W. D genes are given only for firm matches. A row's size may be missing; if present it is once, few, many or a size class.

size	D	V	J	DNA	CDR3
few	NA	TRBV27	TRBJ1-2	TGTGCCAGCAGTTCAGCAGGTGGATTTACCTATGGCTACACCTTC	CASSSAGGFTYGYTF
few	NA	TRBV6-6	TRBJ2-1	TGTGCCAGCAGCCCTGTTAGCTCCTACAATGAGCAGTTCTTC	CASSPVSSYNEQFF
NA	NA	TRBV6-1	TRBJ2-7	TGTGCCAGCAGGATTCCTCGGGGGGCCGAGCAGTACTTC	CASRIPRGAEQYF
NA	TRBD2	TRBV7-8	TRBJ2-7	TGTGCCAGCAGCTTGGGGGTCGGCGGGAGATCCCCCTACGAGCAGTACTTC	CASSLGVGGRSPYEQYF
NA	TRBD1	TRBV5-1	TRBJ2-3	TGCGCCAGCAGCGGCCCGACAGGGACCGTCACAAGAAGCACAGATACGCAGTATTTT	CASSGPTGTVTRSTDTQYF
NA	NA	TRBV6-1	TRBJ2-2	TGTGCCAGCAGTGCTCTAGTCTCCACCGGGGAGCTGTTTTTT	CASSALVSTGELFF
NA	NA	TRBV6-6	TRBJ1-2	TGTGCCAGCAGTTCCCGCCAAACTAACTATGGCTACACCTTC	CASSSRQTNYGYTF
few	NA	TRBV6-5	TRBJ2-7	TGTGCCAGCACGTCTTACATTCAAGACTCCTACGAGCAGTACTTC	CASTSYIQDSYEQYF
few	NA	TRBV20-1	TRBJ2-3	TGCAGTGCTAGATCAAGTGGGATTCCAGGGGCAGATACGCAGTATTTT	CSARSSGIPGADTQYF
many	NA	TRBV6-2/TRBV6-3	TRBJ2-6	TGTGCCAGCAGAGTGATAAAGGGCGCTGGGGCCAACGTCCTGACTTTC	CASRVIKGAGANVLTF
NA	TRBD1	TRBV28	TRBJ1-1	TGTGCCAGCAGTATATGGGGACAGGGAAACACTGAAGCTTTCTTT	CASSIWGQGNTEAFF
NA	TRBD2	TRBV5-4	TRBJ2-3	TGTGCCAGCAGCGAGGGACTAGTCCTTGGCACAGATACGCAGTATTTT	CASSEGLVLGTDTQYF
few	TRBD2	TRBV2	TRBJ2-5	TGTGCCAGCAGTGAGCTAGCGGGGGGACATCAAGAGACCCAGTACTTC	CASSELAGGHQETQYF
NA	NA	TRBV20-1	TRBJ2-7	TGCAGTGCTGATGACACCATGACCTCCTACGAGCAGTACTTC	CSADDTMTSYEQYF
many	NA	TRBV10-3	TRBJ2-5	TGTGCCATCAGTGTAACAGGGCGGGAGACCCAGTACTTC	CAISVTGRETQYF
NA	TRBD1	TRBV20-1	TRBJ2-3	TGCACGAGCTCTCGACAGGGGGCTACGGGAGATACGCAGTATTTT	CTSSRQGATGDTQYF
few	TRBD2	TRBV28	TRBJ2-4	TGTGCCAGCAGCCATCCGGGGGGGTTTGCCAAAAACATTCAGTACTTC	CASSHPGGFAKNIQYF
many	NA	TRBV5-6	TRBJ2-5	TGTGCCAGCAGAAACGATGCGGGACACCAGACCCAGTACTTC	CASRNDAGHQTQYF
few	TRBD1	TRBV4-1	TRBJ1-2	TGCGCCAGCAGCCAAGATTCCAGGGGGCTCGTTGGCTACACCTTC	CASSQDSRGLVGYTF
NA	TRBD1	TRBV27	TRBJ2-1	TGTGCCAGCAGTAATGACAGGGTGATTAACTCCTACAATGAGCAGTTCTTC	CASSNDRVINSYNEQFF
few	NA	TRBV20-1	TRBJ2-3	TGCAGTGCCAATGAAGGGGGGGCTAGCACAGATACGCAGTATTTT	CSANEGGASTDTQYF
NA	NA	TRBV5-1	TRBJ2-3	TGCGCCAGCAGCACCCGGGGGGCCAGCACAGATACGCAGTATTTT	CASSTRGASTDTQYF
NA	TRBD1	TRBV27	TRBJ2-5	TGTGCCAGCAGTGGACAGGCCTCCTACGGGCAGTACTTC	CASSGQASYGQYF
NA	NA	TRBV5-1	TRBJ2-7	TGCGCCAGCAGCTTGGTCACAGGGATCACCAGCTCCTACGGGCAGTACTTC	CASSLVTGITSSYGQYF
few	TRBD1	TRBV6-5	TRBJ2-4	TGTGCCAGCAGTTACGGGACAGGCGGGAAAAACATTCAGTACTTC	CASSYGTGGKNIQYF
few	NA	TRBV5-1	TRBJ1-1	TGCGCCAGCAGCTTGGACCAGGGGAGGGGGGCTTTCTTT	CASSLDQGRGAFF
few	TRBD2	TRBV7-9	TRBJ2-5	TGTGCCAGCAGCAGCCAGCGGGATAGACGGGAGACCCAGTACTTC	CASSSQRDRRETQYF
few	NA	TRBV5-1	TRBJ2-3	TGCGCCAGCAGCCGGGATAGCGGTGAAGATACGCAGTATTTT	CASSRDSGEDTQYF
NA	NA	TRBV20-1	TRBJ2-1	TGCAGTGCTAGGTTACCCGCGCACGAGCAGTTCTTC	CSARLPAHEQFF
NA	NA	TRBV6-2/TRBV6-3	TRBJ2-1	TGTGCCAGCAGTTACTCGTCAGAGGGGGGCTACAATGAGCAGTTCTTC	CASSYSSEGGYNEQFF
NA	TRBD1	TRBV29-1	TRBJ1-1	TGCAGCGTTGAGAAGGGGGCGAACACTGAAGCTTTCTTT	CSVEKGANTEAFF
few	TRBD2	TRBV27	TRBJ2-7	TGTGCCAGCAGAAGAACTCCGGGACTAGAAGCCTACGAGCAGTACTTC	CASRRTPGLEAYEQYF
few	NA	TRBV20-1	TRBJ2-5	TGCAGTGCTAGGGTTGGACGGGGAAATTACCAAGAGACCCAGTACTTC	CSARVGRGNYQETQYF
few	TRBD2	TRBV20-1	TRBJ2-1	TGCAGTGCTACCTGGGGTAGCGGGTCTTGGGATGAGCAGTTCTTC	CSATWGSGSWDEQFF
NA	TRBD2	TRBV4-1	TRBJ2-7	TGCGCCAGCAGCCAGGGACAGGTACTAGCGGGAGCGGGCGGCGAGCAGTACTTC	CASSQGQVLAGAGGEQYF
NA	NA	TRBV20-1	TRBJ2-7	TGCAGTGCCAGGCCCTTAGGGGTCTACGAGCAGTACTTC	CSARPLGVYEQYF
few	TRBD2	TRBV28	TRBJ2-5	TGTGCCAGCCATCTGAGCGGGGTGGAGGCCCAGTACTTC	CASHLSGVEAQYF
few	NA	TRBV29-1	TRBJ1-1	TGCAGCGGGAAATCGAACACTGAAGCTTTCTTT	CSGKSNTEAFF
few	TRBD2	TRBV28	TRBJ2-5	TGTGCCAGCAGTCCGATTTCGCGGGGGGGAATTCAAGAGACCCAGTACTTC	CASSPISRGGIQETQYF
many	TRBD1	TRBV10-3	TRBJ2-7	TGTGCCATCAGTGAGTCTGGGGACAGGGGCTTCGAGCAGTACTTC	CAISESGDRGFEQYF
few	NA	TRBV20-1	TRBJ2-7	TGCAGTGCTAGAAGAGGCGGGCTTAGCAACGAGCAGTACTTC	CSARRGGLSNEQYF
NA	TRBD2	TRBV7-2	TRBJ2-2	TGTGCCAGCAGCTTAGATAGCGGGGGGACCGGGGAGCTGTTTTTT	CASSLDSGGTGELFF
few	NA	TRBV28	TRBJ1-5	TGTGCCAGCAGTTTAAGTTGGCAGCCCCAGCATTTT	CASSLSWQPQHF
few	TRBD2	TRBV29-1	TRBJ2-1	TGCAGCGTTGATAGGTTAGCGGGGTCTGGTGAGCAGTTCTTC	CSVDRLAGSGEQFF
few	NA	TRBV24-1	TRBJ2-5	TGTGCCACCAGTCTGGCGGGCTTGGGAGAGACCCAGTACTTC	CATSLAGLGETQYF
many	TRBD2	TRBV12-3/TRBV12-4	TRBJ2-7	TGTGCCAGCAGCCGGACTAGCGGGAGCTACGAGCAGTACTTC	CASSRTSGSYEQYF
NA	TRBD1	TRBV28	TRBJ2-1	TGTGCCAGCAGACTGGGACAGGGCTACGAGCAGTTCTTC	CASRLGQGYEQFF
NA	NA	TRBV28	TRBJ2-7	TGTGCCAGCATCGTCCTAGGATCGGATGGCGCCTACGAGCAGTACTTC	CASIVLGSDGAYEQYF
few	TRBD1	TRBV5-1	TRBJ2-3	TGCGCCAGCAGCTGGGACAGGGCATCAGATACGCAGTATTTT	CASSWDRASDTQYF
once	NA	TRBV14	TRBJ1-2	TGTGCCAGCAGCCAAGTCGAGGGGGTAAACTATGGCTACACCTTC	CASSQVEGVNYGYTF
few	NA	TRBV6-5	TRBJ2-7	TGTGCCAGCAGTTACTACGGTACAGGCCTTAGTGGCGAGCAGTACTTC	CASSYYGTGLSGEQYF
NA	TRBD2	TRBV27	TRBJ2-5	TGTACCAGCAGTTTTTCCCGAACACTAGCGACAGAGACCCAGTACTTC	CTSSFSRTLATETQYF
few	TRBD1	TRBV7-2	TRBJ2-7	TGTGCCAGCAGCCGATCCAGGGGGAATTACGAGCAGTACTTC	CASSRSRGNYEQYF
NA	TRBD2	TRBV29-1	TRBJ2-7	TGCAGCGCCTTAAGCGGGACTAGTGAGGGCGAGCAGTACTTC	CSALSGTSEGEQYF